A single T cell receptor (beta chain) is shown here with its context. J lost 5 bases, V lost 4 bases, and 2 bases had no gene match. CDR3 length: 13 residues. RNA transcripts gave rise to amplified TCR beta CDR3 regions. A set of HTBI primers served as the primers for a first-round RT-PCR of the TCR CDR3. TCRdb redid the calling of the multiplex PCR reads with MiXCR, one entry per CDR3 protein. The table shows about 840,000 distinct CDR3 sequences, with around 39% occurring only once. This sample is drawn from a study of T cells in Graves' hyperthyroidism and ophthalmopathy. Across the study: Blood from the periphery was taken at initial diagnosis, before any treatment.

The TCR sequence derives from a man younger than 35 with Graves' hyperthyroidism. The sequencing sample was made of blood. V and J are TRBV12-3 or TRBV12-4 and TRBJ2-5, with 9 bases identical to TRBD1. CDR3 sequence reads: CASSYRGLETQYF. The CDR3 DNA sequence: TGTGCCAGCAGTTACAGGGGGCTGGAGACCCAGTACTTC.